The source of this T cell receptor beta chain is a study of radiotherapy plus CTLA-4 blockade in lung cancer. Across the whole study: Disease control was present in 30% to 40% of patients, and objective responses in approximately 18%.

This CDR3 has 15 amino acids. Trimming removed 4 bases from V and 3 bases from J; junction bases left unmatched: 7. CDR1 and CDR2 from the germline V gene are SGDLS and YYNGEE. Study-level points and caveats: How blood T cell clones changed early, along with interferon-beta, reportedly forecast response best.

Method: immunoSEQ multiplex PCR; TCRdb's copy keeps in-frame clones and lacks some. The sample lists about 110,000 clones; over 65% were seen once. Turning to this clone: What it binds is unknown.

Sample: peripheral blood, taken from a patient treated with radiotherapy plus ipilimumab. This TCR derives from a human donor with non-small cell lung cancer that progressed on radiotherapy plus ipilimumab. Some clones in this sample may be carry-over from other donors' samples. The chain couples TRBV9 to TRBJ1-5; 7 nucleotides align to TRBD1. CDR3 loop: CASSPGTDTNQPQHF. CDR3 DNA: TGTGCCAGCAGCCCCGGGACAGACACCAATCAGCCCCAGCATTTT.